This TCR beta chain was found in a study of blood T cell repertoires in COVID-19. This CDR3 is 16 amino acids long. V was clipped by 0 bases and J by 0 bases, with 12 bases between them. Germline CDR1 and CDR2: SGHNT and YYREEE (reference sequence). Generated by immunoSEQ multiplex PCR, the TCRdb table keeps only in-frame clones and is missing some. The data contain a few hundred thousand clones, more than 75% of them seen just once; the ten biggest clones take up almost 4.5%. The sample was peripheral blood. The chain carries TRBV5-4 and TRBJ1-1; TRBD1 might be the D (6 bases). This TCR came from a man aged 45-65 years with acute or convalescent COVID-19. The DNA of the CDR3 is TGTGCCAGCAGCTTGGCTGGACAGCTCATGAACACTGAAGCTTTCTTT. It encodes CASSLAGQLMNTEAFF.